Listed below are T cell receptor beta chains from one sample, sequenced in a study of T cell changes during pregnancy in multiple sclerosis. Assay: immunoSEQ multiplex PCR; the TCRdb copy retains only in-frame clones and omits some. The repertoire holds tens of thousands of clones, with around 95% as singletons. The input for sequencing was peripheral blood, taken in the second trimester of pregnancy. Receptors were obtained from a female donor in good health, enrolled as a control in a pregnancy study. Both conserved end residues are part of each CDR3. The order of the fields is J gene, clone size, V gene, CDR3 protein. Clone size appears in some rows only: once, few, many, or a class for an expanded clone.

TRBJ2-1	.	TRBV6-5	CASTRTGLSNEQFF
TRBJ2-1	.	TRBV11-3	CASSSRSGGDYNEQFF
TRBJ2-1	.	TRBV7-9	CASSLVTGSRANEQFF
TRBJ1-1	.	TRBV6-4	CASSPGQGASTEAFF
TRBJ1-2	.	TRBV25-1	CASRPGQGTPNYGYTF
TRBJ1-4	few	TRBV30	CAQGGASNEKLFF
TRBJ2-1	.	TRBV19	CASTSTSGGTYNEQFF
TRBJ2-4	.	TRBV19	CASSIDGDIPLAKNIQYF
TRBJ2-5	.	TRBV6-5	CASSYGLAGTQYF
TRBJ1-2	.	TRBV7-8	CASSLDSHGGYTF
TRBJ1-1	.	TRBV10-1	CASSESWRAQRNTEAFF
TRBJ1-1	.	TRBV30	CAWSVIDREYTEAFF
TRBJ1-2	.	TRBV7-3	CASSLQGNYGYTF
TRBJ1-1	.	TRBV9	CASSVVQENTEAFF
TRBJ1-2	.	TRBV6-5	CASSHYGQGAEGYTF
TRBJ2-3	.	TRBV9	CASSEGGAKQDTQYF
TRBJ2-3	.	TRBV7-8	CASSRPGLAGGLSPTDTQYF
TRBJ1-1	.	TRBV11-3	CASSSAMTTRKTEAFF
TRBJ1-1	.	TRBV7-2	CASSRGGGETEAFF
TRBJ1-1	.	TRBV7-2	CASSLRTGGTEAFF
TRBJ2-1	.	TRBV7-2	CASSLVYRNNEQFF
TRBJ1-2	.	TRBV9	CASSARTALLNYGYTF
TRBJ2-1	.	TRBV4-3	CASSQGTWNEQFF
TRBJ2-3	.	TRBV7-3	CASSSTSGGGYGTQYF
TRBJ2-1	.	TRBV6-5	CASSILASNEQFF
TRBJ1-1	.	TRBV2	CASRDRGNTEAFF
TRBJ1-2	.	TRBV5-1	CASSQPGRTGVNGYTF
TRBJ1-1	.	TRBV12-5	CASGPKGSTEAFF
TRBJ2-5	once	TRBV9	CASSVAGAGGQETQYF
TRBJ1-2	.	TRBV6-1	CASSEGRGYGYTF
TRBJ1-1	.	TRBV11-3	CASSFFGTGGTEAFF
TRBJ2-3	.	TRBV7-3	CASSFTGQHTDTQYF
TRBJ1-1	.	TRBV11-3	CASSAGQGRVYTEAFF
TRBJ2-7	few	TRBV5-1	CASSLGQGTHEQYF
TRBJ2-1	.	TRBV4-3	CASSQVGTSPYNEQFF
TRBJ2-7	.	TRBV30	CAWSVAGGIKQYF
TRBJ2-2	.	TRBV27	CASTWGRTTGELFF
TRBJ1-2	.	TRBV6-1	CASSVGGGTINYGYTF
TRBJ1-6	once	TRBV25-1	CASSSWTENSPLHF
TRBJ2-7	once	TRBV6-1	CASSEAGQVRDQEQYF
TRBJ2-5	.	TRBV10-3	CAISERGGGETQYF
TRBJ1-1	.	TRBV6-4	CASSDGRSAEAFF
TRBJ1-4	.	TRBV5-1	CASSFGGSLAVEKLFF
TRBJ1-3	.	TRBV5-6	CASSSPQSDRGLSGNTIYF
TRBJ1-4	.	TRBV6-5	CASSYGGRGNEKLFF
TRBJ2-7	.	TRBV13	CASSPQGGVEQYF
TRBJ1-3	.	TRBV7-9	CASSLTGSGNTIYF